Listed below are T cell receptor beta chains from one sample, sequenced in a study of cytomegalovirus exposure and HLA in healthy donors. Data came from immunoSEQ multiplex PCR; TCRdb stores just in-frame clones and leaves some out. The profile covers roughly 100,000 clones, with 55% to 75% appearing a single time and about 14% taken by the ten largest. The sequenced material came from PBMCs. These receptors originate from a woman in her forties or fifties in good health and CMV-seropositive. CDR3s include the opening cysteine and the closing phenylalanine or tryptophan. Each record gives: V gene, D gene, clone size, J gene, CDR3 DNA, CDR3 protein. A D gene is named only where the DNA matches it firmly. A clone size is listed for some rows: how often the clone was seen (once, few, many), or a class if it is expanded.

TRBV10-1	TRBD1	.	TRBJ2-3	TGCGCCAGCAGTTGGACAGGGGTGGATACGCAGTATTTT	CASSWTGVDTQYF
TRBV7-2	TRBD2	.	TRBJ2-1	TGTGCCAGCAGCTTAGATGGCACTAGCGGGAGATACAATGAGCAGTTCTTC	CASSLDGTSGRYNEQFF
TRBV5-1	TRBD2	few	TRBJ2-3	TGCGCCAGCAGCCCGACTAGCAGCACAGATACGCAGTATTTT	CASSPTSSTDTQYF
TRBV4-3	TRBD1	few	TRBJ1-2	TGCGCCAGCAGCCAAGTTGGAGGGGGCACCTATGGCTACACCTTC	CASSQVGGGTYGYTF
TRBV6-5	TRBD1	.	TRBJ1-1	TGTGCCAGCAGTCCCTCGACAGGGTTGAATGAAGCTTTCTTT	CASSPSTGLNEAFF
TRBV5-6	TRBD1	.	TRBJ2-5	TGTGCCAGCAGCTTCCGACAGGGGTTAGAAGAGACCCAGTACTTC	CASSFRQGLEETQYF
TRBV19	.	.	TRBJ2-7	TGTGCCAGTACCCCCGCCGGCGGGGTGAGCTCCTACGAGCAGTACTTC	CASTPAGGVSSYEQYF
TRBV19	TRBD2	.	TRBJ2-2	TGTGCCAGTGGACTAGCGGGAGGGGCCGGGGAGCTGTTTTTT	CASGLAGGAGELFF
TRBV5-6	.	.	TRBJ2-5	TGTGCCAGCAGCTTTGCTATCCAAGAGACCCAGTACTTC	CASSFAIQETQYF
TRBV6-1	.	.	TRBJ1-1	TGTGCCAGCAGTGCAAGGGAGTTCGGTGAAGCTTTCTTT	CASSAREFGEAFF
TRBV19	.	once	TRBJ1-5	TGTGCCAGTAGTATAAGTAAACAGGGTGATCAGCCCCAGCATTTT	CASSISKQGDQPQHF
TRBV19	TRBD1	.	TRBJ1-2	TGTGCCAGTAGGACAGGGGCCGGCGTCGCCTATGGCTACACCTTC	CASRTGAGVAYGYTF
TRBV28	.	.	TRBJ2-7	TGTGCCAGCAGTTTATCAGGCTACGAGCAGTACTTC	CASSLSGYEQYF
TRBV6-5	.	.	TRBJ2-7	TGTGCCAGCAGCCCGGTTCCTGGCGAGCAGTACTTC	CASSPVPGEQYF
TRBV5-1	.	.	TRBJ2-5	TGCGCCAGCAGCTTCGTTTTCCAAGAGACCCAGTACTTC	CASSFVFQETQYF
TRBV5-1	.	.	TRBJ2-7	TGCGCCAGCAGCCCCCAGACAGCTTACGAGCAGTACTTC	CASSPQTAYEQYF
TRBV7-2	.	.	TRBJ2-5	TGTGCCAGCAGCAGGGGCGCCGCTCAAGAGACCCAGTACTTC	CASSRGAAQETQYF